These 28 T cell receptor beta chains were all obtained from the same sample, sequenced in a study of T cells in Graves' hyperthyroidism and ophthalmopathy. TCR beta CDR3 sequences were amplified from RNA transcripts. In the first-round RT-PCR of the TCR CDR3, the HTBI primer set was used. TCRdb re-analysed the multiplex PCR reads in MiXCR, keeping a single row per CDR3 protein. The data show 250,000 to 350,000 distinct CDR3 sequences, with roughly 15% seen just once and 33% held by the top ten. Sequenced input: blood. These receptors originate from a man aged 25-45 years with Graves' hyperthyroidism.

This clonotype was counted many times. The chain carries TRBV12-3 or TRBV12-4 and TRBJ1-1, with 10 bases matching TRBD1. The CDR3 spans 15 residues. The V and J ends lost 5 bases and 5 bases, in that order; junction bases with no gene match: 8. DNA of the CDR3: TGTGCCAGCAGTCTCGACAGGGGGCAATTAACTGAAGCTTTCTTT. Translation: CASSLDRGQLTEAFF.

This clonotype appeared a few times. The rearrangement joins TRBV20-1 to TRBJ2-3, with 7 bases matching TRBD1. J gave up 7 bases and V 3 bases, and 7 bases lay outside the gene matches. The CDR3 contains 13 residues. Germline CDR1 and CDR2: DFQATT and SNEGSKA (reference sequence). CDR3 sequence (DNA): TGCAGTGCTAGGAAGGGGGCAAGATATACGCAGTATTTT. It translates to CSARKGARYTQYF.

The V and J genes are TRBV28 and TRBJ2-1; the D gene could be TRBD1 or TRBD2 (5 bases each). Germline CDR1 reads MDHEN; CDR2 reads SYDVKM. The CDR3 consists of 15 residues. Trimming removed 6 bases at V and 4 bases at J, with 16 bases between. CDR3 DNA sequence: TGTGCCAGCAGCGCACTAGGGGAACTTTACAATGAGCAGTTCTTC. It translates to CASSALGELYNEQFF.

V usage is TRBV19 and J usage is TRBJ2-2; 9 nucleotides agree with TRBD2. The CDR3 length is 12 residues. Trimming at V came to 10 bases and at J to 6 bases, leaving 3 bases not matched to a gene. Germline V lookup: CDR1 LNHDA, CDR2 SQIVND (reference sequence). This CDR3 is CATERGAGELFF. The CDR3 nucleotides read TGTGCCACTGAGCGGGGGGCCGGGGAGCTGTTTTTT. Looking up the rest from reference TRBV19 and TRBJ2-2 gives the full variable domain: DGGITQSPKYLFRKEGQNVTLSCEQNLNHDAMYWYRQDPGQGLRLIYYSQIVNDFQKGDIAEGYSVSREKKESFPLTVTSAQKNPTAFYLCATERGAGELFFGEGSRLTVL.

This clonotype has at least ten counts. The CDR3 region has the DNA TGTGCCAGCAGCTTATTCAGGGTAGGGGATGGGGAGCAGTACTTC. Translated: CASSLFRVGDGEQYF. This chain connects TRBV7-3 to TRBJ2-7; possible D gene TRBD1, 5 bases. Trimming left V 2 bases short and J 7 bases short, with 18 bases between. The CDR3 runs to 15 residues. The germline CDR1 and CDR2 sequences are SGHTA and FQGTGA.

There are a few counts of this clonotype. The chain is built from TRBV19 and TRBJ2-7; 13 positions agree with TRBD2. Trimming took 5 bases from V and 6 from J; bases not matched to a gene: 10. The CDR3 spans 16 residues. Germline V lookup: CDR1 LNHDA, CDR2 SQIVND (reference sequence). CDR3 nucleotide sequence: TGTGCCAGTAGTCTTCGGACTAGCGGGAGCGAGGTCGAGCAGTACTTC. Residues: CASSLRTSGSEVEQYF.

The rearrangement uses TRBV19 and TRBJ2-1, with D perhaps matching TRBD2 (6 bases). CDR1 and CDR2 (germline): LNHDA, SQIVND (reference sequence). V was trimmed by 5 bases and J by 5 bases, leaving 13 bases between them. The CDR3 runs 14 residues. CDR3 nucleotides: TGTGCCAGTAGTTCGGGACTCACTCACAATGAGCAGTTCTTC. Amino acid sequence: CASSSGLTHNEQFF.

The chain links TRBV7-3 to TRBJ2-2, with D possibly TRBD2 on 6 matching bases. CDR1 and CDR2 from the germline V gene are SGHTA and FQGTGA. This CDR3 has 15 amino acids. Trimming removed 5 bases at V and 4 bases at J, with 14 bases between. The CDR3 coding sequence is TGTGCCAGCAGCCAGGGACTCCTAGGCACCGGGGAGCTGTTTTTT. Its translation: CASSQGLLGTGELFF.

This clonotype showed up many times. The chain recombines TRBV11-2 with TRBJ2-7; 16 nucleotides line up with TRBD2. V shed 5 bases, J shed 3 bases, and the junction held 10 bases outside the gene matches. CDR3 length equals 18 residues. Germline lookup yields CDR1 SGHAT and CDR2 FQNNGV. The CDR3 DNA is TGTGCCAGCAGCCCACGAGGGACTAGCGGGAGGGGACACTACGAGCAGTACTTC. It encodes CASSPRGTSGRGHYEQYF.

Ten or more counts support this clonotype. V usage is TRBV28 and J usage is TRBJ2-7; the D gene is possibly TRBD2 (6 bases). CDR1 and CDR2 (germline): MDHEN, SYDVKM. The CDR3 contains 14 residues. Trimming cost V 2 bases and J 3 bases, with 11 bases left between them. In nucleotides, the CDR3 is TGTGCCAGCAGTTTACGGGGGACTGGCTACGAGCAGTACTTC. Amino acids: CASSLRGTGYEQYF.

This clonotype was observed a few times. CDR3 amino acids: CASSDLDRPGDTEAFF. In DNA form, the CDR3 reads TGTGCCAGCAGTGATCTAGACAGGCCCGGGGACACTGAAGCTTTCTTT. This rearrangement joins TRBV25-1 to TRBJ1-1; D might be TRBD1 (6 bases). Trimming removed 3 bases at V and 3 bases at J, with 17 bases between. CDR1 is MGHDK, CDR2 SYGVNS, per germline. CDR3 length: 16 amino acids.

The sample holds many counts of this clonotype. The J gene is TRBJ2-3, the V gene TRBV11-2; D gene uncertain. The V end lost 5 bases, the J end lost 1 base, and 13 bases lay between the germline ends. In germline, CDR1 is SGHAT, CDR2 FQNNGV. The CDR3 length is 15 residues. The CDR3 region has the DNA TGTGCCAGCAGCGGAGTGAGGAAGGGCACAGATACGCAGTATTTT. This sequence encodes CASSGVRKGTDTQYF.

In its sample, this clonotype was seen a few times. This chain uses TRBV6-1 with TRBJ2-7; D remains unclear. The CDR3 totals 16 residues. Germline-derived CDR1 and CDR2 are MNHNS and SASEGT. The V end lost 4 bases, the J end lost 0 bases, and 16 bases lay between the germline ends. CDR3 in DNA: TGTGCCAGCAGTGGGGATTCTTTGGGGAACTCCTACGAGCAGTACTTC. This sequence encodes CASSGDSLGNSYEQYF.

V is TRBV4-1 and J is TRBJ2-1; no reliable D call. Germline V gene lookup returns CDR1 MGHRA and CDR2 YSYEKL. This CDR3 has 13 amino acids. With 2 bases removed from V and 7 bases from J, the gap between germline ends came to 9 bases. The CDR3 DNA follows: TGCGCCAGCAGCCAAACTTACATGAATGAGCAGTTCTTC. Protein: CASSQTYMNEQFF.

This clonotype was seen a few times. The chain recombines TRBV9 with TRBJ1-1; D is ambiguous. The germline V gene encodes CDR1 SGDLS and CDR2 YYNGEE. The V and J ends lost 3 bases and 1 base respectively, with 10 bases between them. CDR3 length equals 14 residues. The CDR3 spells CASSDPTQNTEAFF. DNA for the CDR3: TGTGCCAGCAGCGACCCGACTCAGAACACTGAAGCTTTCTTT.

Notes on this clonotype: With a much larger clone just one base away, this may be a read error. J is TRBJ2-5 and V is TRBV10-3; 7 nucleotides agree with TRBD1. Germline lookup yields CDR1 ENHRY and CDR2 SYGVKD. The length of the CDR3 is 15 residues. CDR3: CVISSPGQLGETQYF. CDR3 DNA sequence: TGTGTCATCAGTTCCCCGGGACAGCTAGGAGAGACCCAGTACTTC.

This clonotype was counted at least ten times. The genes are TRBV3-1 and TRBJ2-3, with D possibly matching TRBD2 (6 bases). CDR1 is LGHDT, CDR2 YNNKEL, per germline (reference sequence). The CDR3 spans 15 residues. The V and J ends lost 3 bases and 6 bases respectively, with 16 bases between them. The CDR3 DNA follows: TGTGCCAGCAGCCACGAAGAGTCAGCGGGCGATACGCAGTATTTT. Residues: CASSHEESAGDTQYF.

Ten or more counts support this clonotype. As DNA, the CDR3 is TGTGCCTGGGAACAGGGGTGGGGGACTGAAGCTTTCTTT. Its translation: CAWEQGWGTEAFF. This chain joins TRBV30 and TRBJ1-1, with 7 bases aligning to TRBD1. The CDR3 sequence is 13 residues long. Germline V gene lookup returns CDR1 GTSNPN and CDR2 SVGIG (reference sequence). J gave up 5 bases and V 5 bases, and 8 bases lay outside the gene matches.

The J gene is TRBJ2-2, the V gene TRBV9, with 9 bases matching TRBD1. The CDR3 is made up of 15 amino acids. Looked up from germline, CDR1 is SGDLS and CDR2 is YYNGEE. V shed 1 base and J 5 bases; nucleotides not matched to a gene: 3. The CDR3 DNA reads TGTGCCAGCAGCGTAACGGGACAGGGTACCGGGGAGCTGTTTTTT. It is translated as CASSVTGQGTGELFF.

This clonotype was seen more than once but under ten times. The chain is built from TRBV5-4 and TRBJ2-3; no clear D gene. V was shortened by 4 bases and J by 2 bases, with 17 bases between the two germline ends. The CDR3 spans 16 residues. The germline gives CDR1 SGHNT, CDR2 YYREEE (reference sequence). The CDR3 DNA is TGTGCCAGCAGCCCTGGATGGGCCTCTCACACAGATACGCAGTATTTT. Its protein is CASSPGWASHTDTQYF.

This clonotype came up a few times. This chain uses TRBV7-9 with TRBJ2-7, with D perhaps matching TRBD2 (7 bases). The CDR3 loop spans 15 amino acids. Germline assignment: CDR1 SEHNR and CDR2 FQNEAQ (reference sequence). V was shortened by 1 base and J by 2 bases, with 12 bases between the two germline ends. CDR3: CASSLDGGLPYEQYF. CDR3 DNA: TGTGCCAGCAGCTTAGACGGGGGGCTACCCTACGAGCAGTACTTC.

The rearrangement links TRBV12-3 or TRBV12-4 to TRBJ2-5; D possibly corresponds to TRBD2 (6 bases). Trimming took off 1 base at V and 7 bases at J, with 19 bases between the two ends. CDR3 size: 16 residues. The CDR3 region is CASSLGGDSNRGTQYF. The CDR3 DNA sequence: TGTGCCAGCAGTTTAGGGGGGGACTCAAATCGGGGGACCCAGTACTTC.

This clonotype was found a few times. CDR3 DNA: TGTGCCAGCGCCGGGACTAGCGGAATAAATGAGCAGTTCTTC. Protein sequence: CASAGTSGINEQFF. The rearrangement joins TRBV19 to TRBJ2-1; 11 nucleotides align to TRBD2. Looked up from germline, CDR1 is LNHDA and CDR2 is SQIVND (reference sequence). The CDR3 runs 14 residues. V shed 9 bases, J shed 7 bases, and the junction held 8 bases outside the gene matches.

Many counts were recorded for this clonotype. The rearrangement links TRBV5-1 to TRBJ1-2; the D gene is possibly TRBD1 (6 bases). Deletions cut 2 bases from V and 2 bases from J, with 10 bases between. CDR1 and CDR2 from the germline V gene are SGHRS and YFSETQ. This CDR3 contains 14 residues. The CDR3 DNA reads as TGCGCCAGCAGCTTACAGGGAGAGAACTATGGCTACACCTTC. Translating it yields CASSLQGENYGYTF. Based on the CDR3 plus reference TRBV5-1 and TRBJ1-2, the full variable domain is KAGVTQTPRYLIKTRGQQVTLSCSPISGHRSVSWYQQTPGQGLQFLFEYFSETQRNKGNFPGRFSGRQFSNSRSEMNVSTLELGDSALYLCASSLQGENYGYTFGSGTRLTVV.

This clonotype was observed a few times. J is TRBJ2-1 and V is TRBV6-1; TRBD2 matches at 7 bases. The CDR3 consists of 12 residues. The J segment lost 12 bases and the V segment lost 6 bases, leaving 8 bases of the junction unmatched. Per the germline V gene, CDR1 is MNHNS and CDR2 is SASEGT. The DNA of the CDR3 is TGTGCCAGCAGCCGGGACCGCGGGGGGCAGTTCTTC. Protein: CASSRDRGGQFF.

As regards this clonotype: This may stem from a read error, because a much larger clone lies one nucleotide away. V and J are TRBV10-3 and TRBJ2-7, with 8 nucleotides matching TRBD1. The germline V gene has CDR1 ENHRY and CDR2 SYGVKD. The CDR3 has 13 amino acids. CDR3 sequence reads: CATLRDRTYERYF. The CDR3 nucleotides read TGTGCCACCCTCAGGGACAGGACGTACGAGCGGTACTTC.

The chain combines TRBV9 with TRBJ2-3; D gene uncertain. CDR3 length equals 15 residues. V shed 3 bases and J shed 3 bases, with 14 bases lying between them. The V gene's germline CDR1 is SGDLS and CDR2 YYNGEE. CDR3 region: CASSARNRATDTQYF. The CDR3, as DNA: TGTGCCAGCAGCGCCCGAAACCGAGCTACAGATACGCAGTATTTT.

This clonotype was detected ten times or more. The chain employs TRBV11-3 and TRBJ2-1; 8 bases agree with TRBD2. The CDR3 covers 14 residues. V shed 2 bases and J 8 bases; nucleotides not matched to a gene: 5. Looked up from germline, CDR1 is SGHNT and CDR2 is YENEEA. The CDR3 bases are TGTGCCAGCAGCTTAAGCGGGAGCCTCCATGAGCAGTTCTTC. This sequence encodes CASSLSGSLHEQFF.